The TCR beta chain described here comes from a study of shared clonotypes between healthy human individuals. This clone has more than one count but fewer than ten. Trimming cost V 6 bases and J 1 base, with 9 bases left between them. The CDR3 has 13 amino acids. Germline assignment: CDR1 MNHNS and CDR2 SASEGT. Sequencing used immunoSEQ multiplex PCR; TCRdb keeps in-frame clones, though not all of them. The sample holds about 1.1 million clones, about 80% seen once. This receptor was identified in a man between 18 and 35 years old in good health. Some clones in this sample may be carry-over from other donors' samples. The material sequenced was memory CD4+ T cells from PBMCs. The subset: CD45RA-negative fraction. The gene calls are TRBV6-1 and TRBJ1-2, with a possible D match to TRBD1 (5 bases). The CDR3 DNA is TGTGCCAGCAGAATCGACAGTAACTATGGCTACACCTTC. It specifies CASRIDSNYGYTF.